Listed below are T cell receptor beta chains from one sample, sequenced in a study of identical twins. TCRdb re-analysed the 5' RACE reads in MiXCR, keeping a single row per CDR3 protein. The table lists some 500,000 distinct CDR3 sequences, 14% of them singletons. The same specimen was also included in a second study, on yellow fever vaccine responses in identical twins.

The source material was CD4+ T cells sorted from blood. Receptor source: a woman aged 18-29 years in good health. Each CDR3 is given with its conserved first and last residue. The order of the fields is CDR3 DNA, CDR3 protein, V gene, D gene, J gene, clone size, CDR3 length. The D gene is left open where the match is weak. Clone size is shown for a subset of rows, as once, few, many or a class of expanded clone.

DNA: TGTGCCAGCAGCTTGTTCCGCCCTTCCTACAATGAGCAGTTCTTC
CDR3: CASSLFRPSYNEQFF
V: TRBV5-6
D: .
J: TRBJ2-1
size: .
length: 15

DNA: TGTGCCAGCAGCTTAGGAGCAGGGGGACAGCCCCAGCATTTT
CDR3: CASSLGAGGQPQHF
V: TRBV7-6
D: TRBD1
J: TRBJ1-5
size: .
length: 14

DNA: TGCAGTGCTGCCCCAGGGGATACCTACGAGCAGTACTTC
CDR3: CSAAPGDTYEQYF
V: TRBV20-1
D: .
J: TRBJ2-7
size: .
length: 13

DNA: TGTGCCAGCAGCTTAGATAATGGTGCCCCGTTCTTC
CDR3: CASSLDNGAPFF
V: TRBV11-2
D: .
J: TRBJ2-1
size: many
length: 12

DNA: TGTGCCACCAGTGACCGAAGACTAGGCTCCTACAATGAGCAGTTCTTC
CDR3: CATSDRRLGSYNEQFF
V: TRBV24-1
D: .
J: TRBJ2-1
size: few
length: 16

DNA: TGTGCCAGCAGCTTAGATCAGGGGGCGTTTAATGAGCAGTTCTTC
CDR3: CASSLDQGAFNEQFF
V: TRBV11-3
D: TRBD1
J: TRBJ2-1
size: .
length: 15

DNA: TGTGCCAGCAGTTTATCGCTCACGTATGGCTACACCTTC
CDR3: CASSLSLTYGYTF
V: TRBV28
D: .
J: TRBJ1-2
size: .
length: 13

DNA: TGCGCCAGCAGCTATTTCGACGATGAGACCGGGGAGCTGTTTTTT
CDR3: CASSYFDDETGELFF
V: TRBV5-1
D: .
J: TRBJ2-2
size: few
length: 15

DNA: TGTGCCAGCAGCTTAGCAACATTTAATTCACCCCTCCACTTT
CDR3: CASSLATFNSPLHF
V: TRBV7-2
D: .
J: TRBJ1-6
size: few
length: 14

DNA: TGCGCCAGCAGACGCAGCAATGAGCAGTTCTTC
CDR3: CASRRSNEQFF
V: TRBV5-1
D: .
J: TRBJ2-1
size: many
length: 11

DNA: TGTGCCAGCAGTTTGCTAGCCGTTAGCACAGATACGCAGTATTTT
CDR3: CASSLLAVSTDTQYF
V: TRBV12-3/TRBV12-4
D: .
J: TRBJ2-3
size: many
length: 15

DNA: TGTGCCAGCAGTTTAGAGGGGACTGCCACAGATACGCAGTATTTT
CDR3: CASSLEGTATDTQYF
V: TRBV12-3/TRBV12-4
D: .
J: TRBJ2-3
size: once
length: 15

DNA: TGTGCCATCAGGCGGCTAGCGGGAGCTTCAGATACGCAGTATTTT
CDR3: CAIRRLAGASDTQYF
V: TRBV10-3
D: TRBD2
J: TRBJ2-3
size: .
length: 15

DNA: TGTGCCAGCAGCTTGGCAGGGTTCGGTACCGGGGAGCTGTTTTTT
CDR3: CASSLAGFGTGELFF
V: TRBV5-6
D: .
J: TRBJ2-2
size: .
length: 15

DNA: TGTGCCAGCAGTTTGATACTAGCGGGAGGGCCGGCCAAAAACATTCAGTACTTC
CDR3: CASSLILAGGPAKNIQYF
V: TRBV12-3/TRBV12-4
D: TRBD2
J: TRBJ2-4
size: .
length: 18

DNA: TGTGCCAGCAGCCAAGATGTGTCCGGCTCTCAATACACAGATACGCAGTATTTT
CDR3: CASSQDVSGSQYTDTQYF
V: TRBV4-2
D: .
J: TRBJ2-3
size: few
length: 18

DNA: TGCAGTGCTACCGGGACAGGGGGCGCCGGGACTAGAAATGAGCAGTTCTTC
CDR3: CSATGTGGAGTRNEQFF
V: TRBV20-1
D: TRBD1
J: TRBJ2-1
size: .
length: 17

DNA: TGTGCCAGCAGTTCCGGCGGGACAGGAGATTACGAGCAGTACTTC
CDR3: CASSSGGTGDYEQYF
V: TRBV28
D: TRBD1
J: TRBJ2-7
size: few
length: 15

DNA: TGCGCCAGCAGCCAAGATAAAGGCACCCCCACAGATACGCAGTATTTT
CDR3: CASSQDKGTPTDTQYF
V: TRBV4-3
D: .
J: TRBJ2-3
size: few
length: 16

DNA: TGTGCCACCAGCAAAGGTGGGGTTGGTGAGACCCAGTACTTC
CDR3: CATSKGGVGETQYF
V: TRBV24-1
D: .
J: TRBJ2-5
size: .
length: 14

DNA: TGCAGTGCCACCAACTCAGGGGACGGAGCCAAAAACATTCAGTACTTC
CDR3: CSATNSGDGAKNIQYF
V: TRBV20-1
D: .
J: TRBJ2-4
size: few
length: 16

DNA: TGCGCCAGCAGGGTAGCAACTAATGAAAAACTGTTTTTT
CDR3: CASRVATNEKLFF
V: TRBV5-1
D: .
J: TRBJ1-4
size: .
length: 13